This TCR beta chain was found in a study of tissue T cells after allogeneic stem cell transplantation. Whole-study findings and limits: Sampling depth was limited, and the cohort was small and clinically varied. Blood and spleen captured only part of the tissue TCR repertoire.

Only in-frame clones appear in the TCRdb table, and some are missing; sequencing was by immunoSEQ multiplex PCR. The sample comprises 4,500 to 5,500 clones, roughly 30% of which are singletons, and approximately 10% rests with the top ten. Germline CDR1 SGHND, CDR2 FRSKSL. The CDR3 is 15 amino acids. Noted time point: mouse harvest day 14 after allogeneic transplant. The graft held 10^6 splenic CD5+ T cells and 10^7 T-cell-depleted bone marrow cells. Tissues came from B6→BALB/c major-mismatch GVHD mice at day 7 or 14. This clone was found once. Its antigen is still unknown. A read error may account for a junction end that differs from germline. The germline and genes are mouse ones. The read falls 1 residue short of the CDR3 end, and the missing part is taken from the germline J gene.

Sequenced sample: skin. The clonotype originates from a female BALB/c mouse given C57BL/6 T cells with graft-versus-host disease after an allogeneic hematopoietic cell transplant. The chain recombines TRBV15 with TRBJ2-2, with D tentatively TRBD1 (6 bases). The CDR3 sequence: CASSLGTANTRQLYF. The CDR3 bases that were read are TGTGCCAGCAGTTTAGGGACAGCAAACACCAGGCAGCTCTAC.